This T cell receptor (beta chain) originates from a study of T cell changes during pregnancy in multiple sclerosis. Germline trimming cut 1 base from V and 8 bases from J; bases unmatched to any gene: 8. The length of the CDR3 is 15 residues. Germline V CDR1 and CDR2: SGHTA, FQGTGA. Sequencing was performed with immunoSEQ multiplex PCR; in TCRdb, only in-frame clones are kept and a portion is missing. The sample has tens of thousands of clones, 90% to 95% seen once. This sequence joins TRBV7-3 and TRBJ2-4, with 7 bases identical to TRBD2. This TCR was sampled from a female donor with multiple sclerosis, enrolled in a pregnancy study. The sample was CD4+ T cells from peripheral blood mononuclear cells, taken in the third trimester of pregnancy. The CDR3 DNA sequence: TGTGCCAGCAGCTTAATGGGAGGGCGAGCCGACATTCAGTACTTC. This encodes CASSLMGGRADIQYF.